The 2 T cell receptor beta chains presented below share a single source sample, sequenced in a study of T cell responses to AZD1222 COVID-19 vaccine. Method: immunoSEQ multiplex PCR; TCRdb's copy keeps in-frame clones and lacks some. The top ten hold over 15% of the sample, which has over 45,000 clones, about 86% seen once. Sequencing used peripheral blood, obtained on day 0 of AZD1222 vaccination. Source of these receptors: an adult in good health.

This chain connects TRBV23-1 to TRBJ1-4; D is ambiguous. TRBV23-1 is assigned to the ORF class and has an uncertain function. CDR3 length equals 17 residues. V lost 0 bases to trimming and J lost 0 bases, with 11 bases between them. Here the CDR3 reads CASSQSWVQPTNEKLFF. The CDR3 DNA sequence: TGCGCCAGCAGTCAATCTTGGGTTCAGCCAACTAATGAAAAACTGTTTTTT.

This rearrangement joins TRBV7-6 to TRBJ2-1, with TRBD2 identical over 9 bases. CDR3 length: 15 residues. Germline values: CDR1 SGHVS, CDR2 FNYEAQ. J lost 4 bases, V lost 5 bases, and 6 bases had no gene match. Written as DNA, the CDR3 is TGTGCCAGCAGCCTGACGGGACTAGCTTACAATGAGCAGTTCTTC. Translation: CASSLTGLAYNEQFF.